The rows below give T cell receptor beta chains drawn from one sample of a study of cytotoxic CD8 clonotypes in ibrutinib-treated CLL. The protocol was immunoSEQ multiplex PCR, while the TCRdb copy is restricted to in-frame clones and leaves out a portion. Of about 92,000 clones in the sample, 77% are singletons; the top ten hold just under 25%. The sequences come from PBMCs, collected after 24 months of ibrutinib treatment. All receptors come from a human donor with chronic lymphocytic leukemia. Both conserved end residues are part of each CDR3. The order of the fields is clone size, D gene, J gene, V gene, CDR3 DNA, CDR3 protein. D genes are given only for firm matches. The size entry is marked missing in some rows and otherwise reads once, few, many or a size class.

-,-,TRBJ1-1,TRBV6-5,TGTGCCAGCAGTTACTCGACAGGTATGAACACTGAAGCTTTCTTT,CASSYSTGMNTEAFF
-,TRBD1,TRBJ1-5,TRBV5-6,TGTGCCAGCAGCTTGGGTGCCGGGACAGGGGTCGTAAAACAGCCCCAGCATTTT,CASSLGAGTGVVKQPQHF
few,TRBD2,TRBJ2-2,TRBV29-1,TGCAGCTCGTCGCGGGAGGGCGGGGAGCTGTTTTTT,CSSSREGGELFF
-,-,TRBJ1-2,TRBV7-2,TGTGCCAGCAGCCTGACAGAAAACTATGGCTACACCTTC,CASSLTENYGYTF
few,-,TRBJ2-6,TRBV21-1,-,CASSFGQGAPSGANVLTF
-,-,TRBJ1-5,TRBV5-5,TGTGCCAGCACTCCACGGCAGGGCGATGCGAGCAATCAGCCCCAGCATTTT,CASTPRQGDASNQPQHF
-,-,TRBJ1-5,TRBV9,TGTGCCAGCAGCGTAGGGGTCAATCAGCCCCAGCATTTT,CASSVGVNQPQHF
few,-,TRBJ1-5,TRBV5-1,TGCGCCAGCAGCTTGGACAGTTTTGAGCCCCAGCATTTT,CASSLDSFEPQHF
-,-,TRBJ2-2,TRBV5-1,TGCGCCAGCAGCCACTCGACCCCCGGGGAGCTGTTTTTT,CASSHSTPGELFF
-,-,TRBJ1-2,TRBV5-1,TGCGCCAGCAGCCTTGCGGGCAGAGAGTATGGCTACACCTTC,CASSLAGREYGYTF
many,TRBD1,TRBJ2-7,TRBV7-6,TGTGCCAGCAGCTTCACACAGGGGGCCCTCTACGAGCAGTACTTC,CASSFTQGALYEQYF
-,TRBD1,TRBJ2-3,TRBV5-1,TGCGCCAGCAGCTGGACAGGGGTTAGCACAGATACGCAGTATTTT,CASSWTGVSTDTQYF
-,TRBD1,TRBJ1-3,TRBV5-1,TGCGCCAGCAGCGTGACAGGGTCGACTGGAAACACCATATATTTT,CASSVTGSTGNTIYF
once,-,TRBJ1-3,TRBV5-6,TGTGCCAGCAGCCGAGAAGGACAAGCGATATTT,CASSREGQAIF
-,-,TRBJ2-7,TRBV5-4,TGTGCCAGCAGTCCGGGCCGGGACATAGCCTACGAGCAGTACTTC,CASSPGRDIAYEQYF
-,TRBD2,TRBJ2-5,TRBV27,TGTGCCAGCGGTTCCCTCGGGGGGGGCCAAGAGACCCAGTACTTC,CASGSLGGGQETQYF
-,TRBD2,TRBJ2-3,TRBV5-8,TGTGCCAGCAGCCGTAGCGGGAGGGCCTCAGATACGCAGTATTTT,CASSRSGRASDTQYF
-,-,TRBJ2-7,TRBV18,TGTGCCAGCTCACCACCGGCAGGGTCCTACGAGCAGTACTTC,CASSPPAGSYEQYF
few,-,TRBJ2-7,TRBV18,TGTGCCAGCTCCCCTAATCAACAGGGAGGCAACGAGCAGTACTTC,CASSPNQQGGNEQYF
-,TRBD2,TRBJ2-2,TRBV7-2,TGTGCCAGCAGCTCTAGCGGGGGGAACACCGGGGAGCTGTTTTTT,CASSSSGGNTGELFF
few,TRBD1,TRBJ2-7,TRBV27,TGTGCCAGCAGTTGGGACAGGGAAGGCGAGCAGTACTTC,CASSWDREGEQYF
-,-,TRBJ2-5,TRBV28,TGTGCCAGTCGAAAGATAGGGACCCAGTACTTC,CASRKIGTQYF
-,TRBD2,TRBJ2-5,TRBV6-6,TGTGCCAGCAGTTACGCTGAGACTAGCGTTAAAGAGACCCAGTACTTC,CASSYAETSVKETQYF
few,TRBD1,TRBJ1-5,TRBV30,TGTGCTTGTACGCAGGGGGGAGTTCAGCCCCAGCATTTT,CACTQGGVQPQHF
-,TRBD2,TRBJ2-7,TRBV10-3,TGTGCCATCAGTGACGTGGCTAGCGGGGATCCCTACGAGCAGTACTTC,CAISDVASGDPYEQYF
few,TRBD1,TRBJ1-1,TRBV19,TGTGCCAGTAGTGTCGAAGGACAGGTGGATACTGAAGCTTTCTTT,CASSVEGQVDTEAFF
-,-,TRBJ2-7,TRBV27,TGTGCCAGCAATCTAACACCCCACGAGCAGTACTTC,CASNLTPHEQYF
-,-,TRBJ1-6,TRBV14,TGTGCCAGCAGCCAAGATATGAGGTCACCCCTCCACTTT,CASSQDMRSPLHF
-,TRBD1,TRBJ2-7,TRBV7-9,TGTGCCAGCAGCTTAGGACAGGGGGACGTATACGAGCAGTACTTC,CASSLGQGDVYEQYF
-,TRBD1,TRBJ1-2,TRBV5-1,TGCGCCAGCAGCTTGACAGGGACAGGGGATAATGGTGACTATGGCTACACCTTC,CASSLTGTGDNGDYGYTF
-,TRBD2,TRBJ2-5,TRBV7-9,TGTGCCAGCAGCTTAATGGCGGGAGGCTTCCTCGGGGAGACCCAGTACTTC,CASSLMAGGFLGETQYF
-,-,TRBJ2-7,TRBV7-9,TGTGCCAGCAGCTTAGACGGCTCAGGGCCCTACGAGCAGTACTTC,CASSLDGSGPYEQYF
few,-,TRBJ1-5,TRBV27,TGTGCCAGCAGTTTAGGGCACCCGAACAAATTGTACAAACCGGCCCAGCATTTT,CASSLGHPNKLYKPAQHF
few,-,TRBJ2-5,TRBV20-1,TGCAGTGCTCGGGACCAAGAGACCCAGTACTTC,CSARDQETQYF
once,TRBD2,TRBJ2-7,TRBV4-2,TGTGCCAGCAGCCGCGCCCTCAGGACTAGCGGGGGCCATTCCTACGAGCAGTACTTC,CASSRALRTSGGHSYEQYF